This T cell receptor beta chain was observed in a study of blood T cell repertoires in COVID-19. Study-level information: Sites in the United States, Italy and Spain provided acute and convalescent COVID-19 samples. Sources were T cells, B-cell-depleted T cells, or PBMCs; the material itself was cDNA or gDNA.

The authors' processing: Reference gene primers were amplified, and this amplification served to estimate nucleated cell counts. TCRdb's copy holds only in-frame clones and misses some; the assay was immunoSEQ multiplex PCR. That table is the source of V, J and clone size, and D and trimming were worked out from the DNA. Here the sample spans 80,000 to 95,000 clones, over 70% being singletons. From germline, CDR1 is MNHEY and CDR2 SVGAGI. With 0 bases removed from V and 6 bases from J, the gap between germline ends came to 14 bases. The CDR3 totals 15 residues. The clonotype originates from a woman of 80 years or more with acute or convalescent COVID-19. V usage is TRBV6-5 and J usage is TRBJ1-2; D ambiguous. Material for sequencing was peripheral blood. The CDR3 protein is CASSYSKIFTNGYTF. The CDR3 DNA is TGTGCCAGCAGTTACTCGAAAATCTTTACAAATGGCTACACCTTC.